This T cell receptor (beta chain) was profiled in a study of shared clonotypes between healthy human individuals (dated by TCRdb to 2019 to 2021). Concerning the study at large: A couple of women and a few men aged 18 to 49 years were included in the cohort. For each donor, CD4 naive and CD4 memory were each given three plates, CD8 naive was given two plates, and CD8 memory was given one plate. The study deeply sequenced blood TCR repertoires of five healthy adults to estimate repertoire size and the extent of clonotype sharing between individuals. Libraries were prepared and TCR repertoires were sequenced by different laboratories using diverse techniques, in order to increase sequencing depth and limit assay-specific biases. Per donor, leukapheresis produced somewhere between about 0.8 and 9 billion PBMCs.

At the junction V is shortened by 4 bases and J by 0 bases, with 7 bases in between. The CDR3 measures 14 amino acids from cysteine to phenylalanine. Only the CDR3 portion is preserved as DNA: 42 bases, with reading frame beginning at the first base. The germline V gene provides CDR1 SGHRS and CDR2 YFSETQ. Overall study outcomes, separate from this receptor: Pairwise subsampling led to the expectation that sequencing depth would affect the degree of clonotype sharing among donors. Because the study included only a small number of donors, the genetic and exposure-history diversity represented was limited. When a few donors were compared, the shared fraction of clonotypes was about 5.4% for naive CD4, around 3.6% for naive CD8, about 2.4% for memory CD4, and less than 0.5% for memory CD8. Sampling was restricted to blood, and TCR repertoires in tissue are likely to differ from TCR repertoires in blood. Naive subsets generally had larger estimated clonotype richness than memory subsets did. Even with the large sequencing depth, rarefaction of the sorted-subset datasets indicated that sequencing was incomplete. Clonotypes shared by all four sorted-subset donors showed higher generation probabilities than non-shared clonotypes.

Healthy HIV-negative adults with no recently reported acute infections or vaccinations were included as donors. All donors were Caucasian adults living in Nashville, Tennessee, USA. Magnetic negative selection was used to enrich CD4+ T cells, after which naive cells were positively selected on CD45RA and the negative fraction became the memory subset. Blood was obtained by leukapheresis, after which PBMCs were separated by Ficoll-Histopaque density gradient centrifugation and cryopreserved in liquid nitrogen vapor phase. Analytical flow cytometry was used to check the purity and quantity of every magnetically sorted T cell population. Each sorted fraction had its genomic DNA isolated and then quantified by UV absorbance on a Nanodrop 2000c. A remark on this clone: It lacks a known antigen. Base quality data are lacking; no much larger clone is found one base away.

TCR CDR3 regions were amplified from genomic DNA by multiplex PCR using the deep immunoSEQ assay. Extracted genomic DNA from each cell subset was spread evenly across all wells of several immunoSEQ 96-well plates, with each plate serving as a replicate. Each replicate PCR for sorted subsets received around 200 ng genomic DNA, equal to tens of thousands of T cell genomes. Purified libraries were measured with a Qubit 3.0 fluorometer, size-checked on a Bioanalyzer 2100, and measured again with the KAPA Library Quantification kit. Every immunoSEQ 96-well plate was sequenced on a dedicated single-read 150-cycle Illumina NextSeq 550 flow cell. Processing in the source paper ran as follows. The immunoSEQ output contained only junctional sequences without quality scores, so filtering could not match that applied to full-length reads. Sequences were annotated with PyIR, a Python wrapper for IgBLAST v1.9, and V/J genes and CDR3 were assigned using IMGT germline references. Any read was removed if the V/J assignment was weak (E-value above 1e-6), the CDR3 was missing, or the read contained stop codons, out-of-frame junctions, or ambiguous translated residues. A V3J clonotype was defined by an identical inferred V gene, J gene, and CDR3 amino acid sequence. To compute the percentage overlap between repertoires, the number of shared unique clonotypes was divided by the size of the smaller repertoire. Richness of each repertoire was evaluated using RTK rarefaction, the Chao1 estimator, and Recon v2.1 estimates of unobserved clonotypes. Generation probabilities for all TCRbeta clonotypes obtained by the gDNA method from four donors were computed using OLGA. TCRdb mirrors the immuneACCESS table, restricted to in-frame sequences. Some clones are absent from its copies; in checked studies, under half trace to an unresolved V gene, and the reason for the others is unknown. Clonal size and the V and J genes are those of that table, whereas D and trimming came from the DNA. Present in this sample are approximately 980,000 clones, about 80% of which were seen just once. The biggest ten clones account for around 1.4% of the sample.

The TCR originated in a young man in good health. The V and J genes are TRBV5-1 and TRBJ1-4; there is no confident call for the D gene. Sequencing input: memory CD4+ T cells sorted from blood. According to the study, the label for this sample's cell subset or site signals: CD45RA-negative fraction. The CDR3 region: CASSMTSTNEKLFF. The sequence in DNA is TGCGCCAGCAGCATGACATCAACTAATGAAAAACTGTTTTTT. Beyond the CDR3, the reference TRBV5-1 and TRBJ1-4 genes provide the residues; the full variable domain reads: KAGVTQTPRYLIKTRGQQVTLSCSPISGHRSVSWYQQTPGQGLQFLFEYFSETQRNKGNFPGRFSGRQFSNSRSEMNVSTLELGDSALYLCASSMTSTNEKLFFGSGTQLSVL.